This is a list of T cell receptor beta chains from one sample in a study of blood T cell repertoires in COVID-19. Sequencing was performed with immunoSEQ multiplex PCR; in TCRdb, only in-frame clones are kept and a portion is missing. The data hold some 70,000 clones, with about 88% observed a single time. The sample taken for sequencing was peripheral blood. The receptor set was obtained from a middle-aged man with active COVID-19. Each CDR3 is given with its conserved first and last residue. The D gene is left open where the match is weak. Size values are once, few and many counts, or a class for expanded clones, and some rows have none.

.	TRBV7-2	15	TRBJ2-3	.	CASSFFGGGADTQYF	TGTGCCAGCAGCTTCTTCGGGGGTGGGGCAGATACGCAGTATTTT
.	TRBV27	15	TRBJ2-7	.	CASSLSGGRASEQYF	TGTGCCAGCAGTTTATCCGGAGGCCGGGCCTCCGAGCAGTACTTC
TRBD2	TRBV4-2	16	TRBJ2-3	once	CASRRRAGDSTDTQYF	TGTGCCAGCAGGCGCAGAGCGGGGGATAGCACAGATACGCAGTATTTT
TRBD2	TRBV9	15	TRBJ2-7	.	CASSVELAGFHEQYF	TGTGCCAGCAGCGTAGAACTAGCGGGCTTCCACGAGCAGTACTTC
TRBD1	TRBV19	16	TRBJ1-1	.	CASSIDTGTGSTEAFF	TGTGCCAGTAGTATAGACACCGGGACAGGGAGCACTGAAGCTTTCTTT
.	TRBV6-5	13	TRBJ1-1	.	CATLKLVNTEAFF	TGTGCCACCTTAAAACTGGTGAACACTGAAGCTTTCTTT
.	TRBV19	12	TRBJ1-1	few	CASSIAGTEAFF	TGTGCCAGTAGTATTGCGGGCACTGAAGCTTTCTTT
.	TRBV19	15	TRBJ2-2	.	CASRVGGLNTGELFF	TGTGCCAGTAGGGTTGGGGGGTTGAACACCGGGGAGCTGTTTTTT
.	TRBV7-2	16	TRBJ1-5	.	CASSLEPPPRGQPQHF	TGTGCCAGCAGCTTAGAACCCCCCCCGCGTGGTCAGCCCCAGCATTTT
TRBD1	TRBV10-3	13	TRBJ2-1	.	CAISDGDSREQFF	TGTGCCATCAGTGATGGGGACAGTCGGGAGCAGTTCTTC
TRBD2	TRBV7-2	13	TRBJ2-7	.	CASSLSLAGEQYF	TGTGCCAGCAGCTTGAGCCTAGCGGGGGAGCAGTACTTC
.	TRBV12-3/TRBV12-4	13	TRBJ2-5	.	CASSLAVRETQYF	TGTGCCAGCAGTTTAGCGGTGAGGGAGACCCAGTACTTC
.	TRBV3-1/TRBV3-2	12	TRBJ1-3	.	CASSLRSADIYF	TGTGCCAGCAGCCTTCGTAGCGCCGACATATATTTT
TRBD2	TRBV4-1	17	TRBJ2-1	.	CASSRRGSGASYNEQFF	TGCGCCAGCAGCCGTCGAGGAAGCGGGGCCTCCTACAATGAGCAGTTCTTC
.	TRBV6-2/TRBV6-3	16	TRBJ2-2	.	CASSSLKNGGAGELFF	TGTGCCAGCAGCTCCCTCAAGAACGGGGGTGCCGGGGAGCTGTTTTTT
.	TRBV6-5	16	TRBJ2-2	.	CASSYPGLRGTGELFF	TGTGCCAGCAGTTACCCGGGACTAAGGGGGACCGGGGAGCTGTTTTTT
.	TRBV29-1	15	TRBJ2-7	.	CSVEGTGQGSYEQYF	TGCAGCGTTGAGGGAACGGGTCAGGGCTCCTACGAGCAGTACTTC
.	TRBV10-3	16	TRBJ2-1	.	CAISPVAGVAYNEQFF	TGTGCCATCAGCCCGGTAGCAGGGGTCGCCTACAATGAGCAGTTCTTC
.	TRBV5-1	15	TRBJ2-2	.	CASSLVGGYTGELFF	TGCGCCAGCAGCTTGGTAGGGGGATACACCGGGGAGCTGTTTTTT
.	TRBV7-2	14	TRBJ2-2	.	CASSLELVAGELFF	TGTGCCAGCAGCTTAGAGCTAGTAGCCGGGGAGCTGTTTTTT
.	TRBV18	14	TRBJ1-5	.	CASSEQGSNQPQHF	TGTGCCAGCTCAGAACAGGGTAGCAATCAGCCCCAGCATTTT
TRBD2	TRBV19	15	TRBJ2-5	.	CASSIDGGWRETQYF	TGTGCCAGTAGTATCGACGGGGGGTGGAGGGAGACCCAGTACTTC
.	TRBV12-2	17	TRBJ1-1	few	CASRLAVDRADNTEAFF	TGTGCAAGTCGCTTAGCGGTAGACAGGGCTGACAACACTGAAGCTTTCTTT
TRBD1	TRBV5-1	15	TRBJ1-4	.	CASSWTGLKDEKLFF	TGCGCCAGCAGCTGGACAGGGCTTAAGGATGAAAAACTGTTTTTT
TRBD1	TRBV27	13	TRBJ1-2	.	CASSETGRYGYTF	TGTGCCAGCAGCGAGACAGGGCGGTATGGCTACACCTTC
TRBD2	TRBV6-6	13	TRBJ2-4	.	CASSYSPSGGWGF	TGTGCCAGCAGTTACTCTCCTAGCGGGGGATGGGGCTTC
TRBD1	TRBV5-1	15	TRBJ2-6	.	CASRDRVSGANVLTF	TGCGCCAGCCGGGACAGGGTCTCTGGGGCCAACGTCCTGACTTTC
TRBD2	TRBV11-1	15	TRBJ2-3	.	CASLTSGASTDTQYF	TGTGCCAGCCTCACTAGCGGGGCGAGCACAGATACGCAGTATTTT
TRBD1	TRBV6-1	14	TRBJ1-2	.	CASSETGTGDGYTF	TGTGCCAGCAGTGAAACTGGGACAGGGGATGGCTACACCTTC
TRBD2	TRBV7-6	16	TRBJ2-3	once	CASSSILAGGTDTQYF	TGTGCCAGCAGCTCAATCTTAGCGGGGGGCACAGATACGCAGTATTTT
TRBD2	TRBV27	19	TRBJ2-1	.	CASSLSPGLAGGSYNEQFF	TGTGCCAGCAGTTTATCCCCCGGACTAGCGGGTGGATCCTACAATGAGCAGTTCTTC
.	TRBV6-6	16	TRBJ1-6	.	CASSYTRSSYNSPLHF	TGTGCCAGCAGTTACACGAGGAGCTCCTATAATTCACCCCTCCACTTT
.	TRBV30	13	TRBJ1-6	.	CAWREGGNSPLHF	TGTGCCTGGAGGGAGGGAGGAAATTCACCCCTCCACTTT
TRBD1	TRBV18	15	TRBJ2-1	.	CASSPPGQGYNEQFF	TGTGCCAGCTCACCTCCGGGACAGGGCTACAATGAGCAGTTCTTC
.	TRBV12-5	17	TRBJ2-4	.	CASGPTTTGVAKNIQYF	TGTGCTAGTGGTCCCACAACGACCGGGGTGGCCAAAAACATTCAGTACTTC
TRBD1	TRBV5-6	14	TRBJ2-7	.	CASSLGWTGNEQYF	TGTGCCAGCAGCTTGGGTTGGACAGGGAACGAGCAGTACTTC
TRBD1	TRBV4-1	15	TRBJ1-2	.	CASSQGTGRLDGYTF	TGCGCCAGCAGCCAAGGGACAGGGAGGTTGGATGGCTACACCTTC
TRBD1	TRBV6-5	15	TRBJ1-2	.	CASSYPGQGYYGYTF	TGTGCCAGCAGTTACCCGGGACAGGGATACTATGGCTACACCTTC
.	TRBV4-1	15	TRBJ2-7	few	CASSPFRGETYEQYF	TGCGCCAGCAGCCCCTTCAGGGGGGAAACCTACGAGCAGTACTTC
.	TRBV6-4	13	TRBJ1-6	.	CASRRDYNSPLHF	TGTGCCAGCAGGAGGGACTATAATTCACCCCTCCACTTT
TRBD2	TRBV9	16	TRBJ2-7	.	CASSVTSSGDAYEQYF	TGTGCCAGCAGCGTAACGTCTAGCGGGGACGCCTACGAGCAGTACTTC
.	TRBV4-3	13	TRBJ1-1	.	CASSLNTDTEAFF	TGCGCCAGCAGCCTTAACACCGACACTGAAGCTTTCTTT
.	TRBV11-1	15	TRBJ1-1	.	CASSLRNGVETEAFF	TGTGCCAGCAGCCTAAGAAACGGGGTCGAGACTGAAGCTTTCTTT
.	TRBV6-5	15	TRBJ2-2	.	CASSYSRLYTGELFF	TGTGCCAGCAGTTACTCGCGACTATACACCGGGGAGCTGTTTTTT
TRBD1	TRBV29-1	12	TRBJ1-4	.	CSVEDRDEKLFF	TGCAGCGTTGAGGACAGGGATGAAAAACTGTTTTTT
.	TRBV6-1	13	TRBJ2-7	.	CASSDVSLNEQYF	TGTGCCAGCAGTGACGTCTCACTCAACGAGCAGTACTTC
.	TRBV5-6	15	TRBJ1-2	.	CASSSSGTTIYGYTF	TGTGCCAGCAGCTCCTCAGGCACCACCATCTATGGCTACACCTTC
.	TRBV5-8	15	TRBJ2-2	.	CASSTGTMETGELFF	TGTGCCAGTTCCACCGGGACAATGGAGACCGGGGAGCTGTTTTTT
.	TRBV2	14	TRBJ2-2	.	CASRTDTRTGELFF	TGTGCCAGCAGGACGGACACAAGAACCGGGGAGCTGTTTTTT
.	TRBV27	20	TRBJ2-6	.	CASRPKGVGVATSGANVLTF	TGTGCCAGCCGACCCAAGGGGGTCGGGGTGGCGACCTCTGGGGCCAACGTCCTGACTTTC
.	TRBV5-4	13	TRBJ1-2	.	CASSPDKLNGYTF	TGTGCCAGCAGTCCGGACAAATTAAATGGCTACACCTTC
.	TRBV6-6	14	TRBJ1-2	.	CASNPMGGGDGYTF	TGTGCCAGCAATCCAATGGGGGGAGGGGATGGCTACACCTTC
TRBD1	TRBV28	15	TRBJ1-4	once	CASSLPGQGAEKLFF	TGTGCCAGCAGCTTACCGGGACAGGGGGCTGAAAAACTGTTTTTT
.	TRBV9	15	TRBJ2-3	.	CASSVLSGGADTQYF	TGTGCCAGCAGCGTACTAAGCGGCGGGGCGGATACGCAGTATTTT